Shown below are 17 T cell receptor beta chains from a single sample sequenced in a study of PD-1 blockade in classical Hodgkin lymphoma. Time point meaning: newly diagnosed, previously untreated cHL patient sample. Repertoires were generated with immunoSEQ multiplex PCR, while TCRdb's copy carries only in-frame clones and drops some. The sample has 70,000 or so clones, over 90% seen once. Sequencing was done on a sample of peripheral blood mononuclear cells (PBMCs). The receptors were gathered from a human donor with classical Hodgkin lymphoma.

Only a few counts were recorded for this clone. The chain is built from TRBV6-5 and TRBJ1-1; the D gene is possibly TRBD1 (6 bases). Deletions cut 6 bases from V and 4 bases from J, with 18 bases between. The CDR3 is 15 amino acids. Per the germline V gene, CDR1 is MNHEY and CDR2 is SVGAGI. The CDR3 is CASSPLRGGGTEAFF. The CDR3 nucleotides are TGTGCCAGCAGCCCTCTGAGGGGGGGAGGCACTGAAGCTTTCTTT.

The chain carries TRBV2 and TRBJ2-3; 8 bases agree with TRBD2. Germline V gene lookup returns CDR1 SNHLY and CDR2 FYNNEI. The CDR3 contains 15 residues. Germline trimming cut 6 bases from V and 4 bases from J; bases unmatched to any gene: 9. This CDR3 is CASRLNRGGADTQYF. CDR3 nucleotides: TGTGCCAGCAGGTTAAACCGGGGGGGTGCAGATACGCAGTATTTT. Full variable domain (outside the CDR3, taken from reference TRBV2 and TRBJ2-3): EPEVTQTPSHQVTQMGQEVILRCVPISNHLYFYWYRQILGQKVEFLVSFYNNEISEKSEIFDDQFSVERPDGSNFTLKIRSTKLEDSAMYFCASRLNRGGADTQYFGPGTRLTVL.

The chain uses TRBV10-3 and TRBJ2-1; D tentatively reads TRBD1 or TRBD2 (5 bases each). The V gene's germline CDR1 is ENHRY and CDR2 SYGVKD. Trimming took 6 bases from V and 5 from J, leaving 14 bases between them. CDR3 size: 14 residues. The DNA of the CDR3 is TGTGCCATCAGAGGGGCCCTGGGGGACAATGAGCAGTTCTTC. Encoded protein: CAIRGALGDNEQFF.

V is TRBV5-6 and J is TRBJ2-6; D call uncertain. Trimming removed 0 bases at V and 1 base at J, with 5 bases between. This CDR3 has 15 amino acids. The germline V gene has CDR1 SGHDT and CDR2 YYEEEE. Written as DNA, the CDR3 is TGTGCCAGCAGCTTGGCAGGATCTGGGGCCAACGTCCTGACTTTC. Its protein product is CASSLAGSGANVLTF.

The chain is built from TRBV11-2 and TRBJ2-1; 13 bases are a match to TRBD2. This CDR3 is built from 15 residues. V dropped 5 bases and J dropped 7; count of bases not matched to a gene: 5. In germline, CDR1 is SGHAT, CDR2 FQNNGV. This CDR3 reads CASSPTSGRRNEQFF. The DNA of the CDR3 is TGTGCCAGCAGCCCGACTAGCGGGAGGAGGAATGAGCAGTTCTTC.

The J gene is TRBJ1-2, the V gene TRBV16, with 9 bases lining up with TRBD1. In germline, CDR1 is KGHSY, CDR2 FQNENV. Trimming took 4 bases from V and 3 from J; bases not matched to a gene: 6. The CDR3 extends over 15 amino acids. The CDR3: CASSPPRTGDYGYTF. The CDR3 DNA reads TGTGCCAGCAGCCCACCGAGGACAGGGGACTATGGCTACACCTTC.

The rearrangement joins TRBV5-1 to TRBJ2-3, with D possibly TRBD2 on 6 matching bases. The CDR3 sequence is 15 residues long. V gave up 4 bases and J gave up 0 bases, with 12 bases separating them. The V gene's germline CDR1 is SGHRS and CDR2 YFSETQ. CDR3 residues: CASSPGLSSTDTQYF. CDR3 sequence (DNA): TGCGCCAGCAGCCCGGGACTTTCTAGCACAGATACGCAGTATTTT. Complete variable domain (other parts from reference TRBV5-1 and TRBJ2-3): KAGVTQTPRYLIKTRGQQVTLSCSPISGHRSVSWYQQTPGQGLQFLFEYFSETQRNKGNFPGRFSGRQFSNSRSEMNVSTLELGDSALYLCASSPGLSSTDTQYFGPGTRLTVL.

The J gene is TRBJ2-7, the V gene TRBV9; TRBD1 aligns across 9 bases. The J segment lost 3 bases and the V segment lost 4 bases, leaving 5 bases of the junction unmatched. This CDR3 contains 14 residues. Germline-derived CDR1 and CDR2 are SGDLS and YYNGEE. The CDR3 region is CASSPGQGNYEQYF. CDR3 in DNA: TGTGCCAGCAGCCCGGGACAGGGTAACTACGAGCAGTACTTC. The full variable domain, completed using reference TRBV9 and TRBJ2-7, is DSGVTQTPKHLITATGQRVTLRCSPRSGDLSVYWYQQSLDQGLQFLIQYYNGEERAKGNILERFSAQQFPDLHSELNLSSLELGDSALYFCASSPGQGNYEQYFGPGTRLTVT.

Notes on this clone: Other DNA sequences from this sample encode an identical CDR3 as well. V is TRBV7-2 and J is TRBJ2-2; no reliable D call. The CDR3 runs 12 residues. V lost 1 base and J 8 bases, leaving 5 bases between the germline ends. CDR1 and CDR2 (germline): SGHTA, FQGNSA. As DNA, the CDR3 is TGTGCCAGCAGCTTAGTATTAGGGGAGCTGTTTTTT. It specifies CASSLVLGELFF. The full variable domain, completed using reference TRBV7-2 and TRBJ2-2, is GAGVSQSPSNKVTEKGKDVELRCDPISGHTALYWYRQSLGQGLEFLIYFQGNSAPDKSGLPSDRFSAERTGGSVSTLTIQRTQQEDSAVYLCASSLVLGELFFGEGSRLTVL.

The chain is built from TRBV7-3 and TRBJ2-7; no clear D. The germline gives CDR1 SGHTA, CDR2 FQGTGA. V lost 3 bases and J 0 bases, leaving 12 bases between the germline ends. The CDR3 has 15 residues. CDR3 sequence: CASSLTDGPSYEQYF. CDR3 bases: TGTGCCAGCAGCTTGACGGACGGTCCCTCCTACGAGCAGTACTTC.

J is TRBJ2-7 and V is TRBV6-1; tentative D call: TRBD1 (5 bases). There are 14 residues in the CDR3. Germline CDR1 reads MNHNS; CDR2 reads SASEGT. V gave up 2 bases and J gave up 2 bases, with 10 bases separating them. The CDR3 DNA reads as TGTGCCAGCAGTGAATCTGGGGCCCCCTACGAGCAGTACTTC. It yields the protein CASSESGAPYEQYF.

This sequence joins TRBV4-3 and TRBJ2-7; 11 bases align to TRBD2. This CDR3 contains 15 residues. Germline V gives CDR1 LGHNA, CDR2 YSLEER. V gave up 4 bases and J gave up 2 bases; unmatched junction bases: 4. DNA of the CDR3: TGCGCCAGCAGCCGAGGGACTAGCGGCCCCTACGAGCAGTACTTC. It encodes CASSRGTSGPYEQYF.

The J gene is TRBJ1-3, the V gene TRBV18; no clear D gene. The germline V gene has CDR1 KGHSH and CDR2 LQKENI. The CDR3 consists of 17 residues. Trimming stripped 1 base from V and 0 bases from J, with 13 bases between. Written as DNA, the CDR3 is TGTGCCAGCTCACCACAGTCAGCTCACGTCTCTGGAAACACCATATATTTT. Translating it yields CASSPQSAHVSGNTIYF.

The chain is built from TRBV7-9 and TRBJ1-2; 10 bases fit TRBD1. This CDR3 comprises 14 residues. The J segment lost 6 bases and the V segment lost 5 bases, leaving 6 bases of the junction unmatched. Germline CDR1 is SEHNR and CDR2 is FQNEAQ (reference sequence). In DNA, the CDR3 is TGTGCCAGCAGCGCCGGGACAGGGGCGGATGGCTACACCTTC. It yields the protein CASSAGTGADGYTF.

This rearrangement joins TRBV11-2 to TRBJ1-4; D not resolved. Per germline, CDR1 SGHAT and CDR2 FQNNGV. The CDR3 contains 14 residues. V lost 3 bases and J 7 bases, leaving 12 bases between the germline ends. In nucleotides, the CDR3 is TGTGCCAGCAGCTTGTTGACACTACGTGAAAAACTGTTTTTT. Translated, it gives CASSLLTLREKLFF.

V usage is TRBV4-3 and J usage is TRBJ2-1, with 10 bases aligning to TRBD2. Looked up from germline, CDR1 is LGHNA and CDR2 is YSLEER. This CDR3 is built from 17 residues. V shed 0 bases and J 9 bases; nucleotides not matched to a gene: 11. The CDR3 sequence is CASSQDLSSGRSSEQFF. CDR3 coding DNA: TGCGCCAGCAGCCAAGACCTGAGTAGCGGGAGGTCGAGTGAGCAGTTCTTC.

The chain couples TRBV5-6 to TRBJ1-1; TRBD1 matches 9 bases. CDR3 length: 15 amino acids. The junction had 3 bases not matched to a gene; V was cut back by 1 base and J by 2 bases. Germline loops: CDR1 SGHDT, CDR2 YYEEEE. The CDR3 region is CASSLWGQGNTEAFF. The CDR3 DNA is TGTGCCAGCAGCTTGTGGGGACAGGGCAACACTGAAGCTTTCTTT.